This passage covers 19 T cell receptor beta chains from one sample sequenced in a study of blood T cells in healthy people across ages. Alongside a J-beta primer mix, a sample-barcoded 5' primer served in a second PCR lasting 7 to 11 cycles. TCRdb passed the 5' RACE reads through MiXCR, listing each CDR3 protein once. The sample includes 1.2 million to 1.5 million distinct CDR3 sequences, approximately 60% of them seen just once. The sample comprised blood. These receptor sequences come from a young man in good health.

The chain uses TRBV5-5 and TRBJ1-2; D gene unclear. Between the trimmed V and J ends, which lost 0 bases and 1 base, there was a span of 7 bases. Germline V gene data show CDR1 as SGHKS and CDR2 as YYEKEE (reference sequence). The CDR3 sequence is 14 residues long. DNA of the CDR3: TGTGCCAGCAGCTTGGACCTCCATAACTATGGCTACACCTTC. This gives the protein CASSLDLHNYGYTF.

The rearrangement uses TRBV20-1 and TRBJ2-6; 8 bases line up with TRBD1. The CDR3 consists of 17 residues. Germline values: CDR1 DFQATT, CDR2 SNEGSKA (reference sequence). V shed 7 bases, J shed 1 base, and the junction held 12 bases outside the gene matches. Here the CDR3 DNA reads TGCAGTGTAACCCATCGGGACAGGTTATCTGGGGCCAACGTCCTGACTTTC. It codes for CSVTHRDRLSGANVLTF.

This clonotype came up a few times. The genes are TRBV29-1 and TRBJ1-1, with unresolved D. There are 11 residues in the CDR3. With 3 bases removed from V and 4 bases from J, the gap between germline ends came to 6 bases. CDR1 is SQVTM, CDR2 ANQGSEA, per germline. CDR3 amino acids: CSVDAGTEAFF. CDR3 in DNA: TGCAGCGTTGACGCGGGCACTGAAGCTTTCTTT.

The chain couples TRBV28 to TRBJ1-2; TRBD1 matches 8 bases. CDR1 is MDHEN and CDR2 is SYDVKM in the germline V gene. Trimming cost V 7 bases and J 4 bases; bases outside gene matches: 8. The CDR3 contains 14 residues. CDR3 protein: CASTPGGIGYGYTF. CDR3 in DNA: TGTGCCAGCACTCCAGGGGGCATCGGCTATGGCTACACCTTC.

The chain recombines TRBV20-1 with TRBJ2-1; TRBD1 aligns across 9 bases. The junction had 8 bases not matched to a gene; V was cut back by 6 bases and J by 2 bases. CDR1 is DFQATT, CDR2 SNEGSKA, per germline (reference sequence). There are 15 residues in the CDR3. The CDR3: CSAGDRGTTYNEQFF. The CDR3, as DNA: TGCAGTGCCGGTGACAGGGGGACTACCTACAATGAGCAGTTCTTC.

The rearrangement joins TRBV11-2 to TRBJ2-5; D may match TRBD1 or TRBD2 (5 bases each). The CDR3 has 16 amino acids. The V gene's germline CDR1 is SGHAT and CDR2 FQNNGV. V was shortened by 3 bases and J by 4 bases, with 18 bases between the two germline ends. This CDR3 is CASSLGDRRVGETQYF. The CDR3 DNA reads TGTGCCAGCAGCTTGGGGGACCGCAGGGTAGGAGAGACCCAGTACTTC.

The chain recombines TRBV20-1 with TRBJ2-1; D unclear. The germline V gene encodes CDR1 DFQATT and CDR2 SNEGSKA (reference sequence). This CDR3 is built from 13 residues. Between the trimmed V and J ends, which lost 3 bases and 9 bases, there was a span of 15 bases. CDR3 nucleotide sequence: TGCAGTGCTAGCCGCTCACTAAAGGGTGAGCAGTTCTTC. It specifies CSASRSLKGEQFF.

CDR3 in amino acids: CASSQVKGESKETQYF. The DNA for the CDR3 is TGTGCCAGCAGCCAAGTGAAGGGAGAATCAAAAGAGACCCAGTACTTC. The rearrangement joins TRBV4-2 to TRBJ2-5; D perhaps matches TRBD2 (5 bases). The CDR3 loop spans 16 amino acids. The germline V gene has CDR1 LGHNA and CDR2 YNFKEQ. V lost 1 base to trimming and J lost 3 bases, with 15 bases between them.

The CDR3 reads CASTYPAAETQYF. DNA for the CDR3: TGTGCCAGCACCTATCCAGCCGCGGAGACCCAGTACTTC. The J gene is TRBJ2-5, the V gene TRBV7-9; D gene unclear. The V and J ends lost 7 bases and 5 bases respectively, with 14 bases between them. CDR1 SEHNR and CDR2 FQNEAQ come from the germline V gene (reference sequence). The CDR3 extends over 13 amino acids.

This chain uses TRBV6-1 with TRBJ1-5; 7 nucleotides line up with TRBD1. This CDR3 region has 15 residues. The ends lost 3 bases at V and 5 bases at J; junction bases unmatched: 7. Germline-derived CDR1 and CDR2 are MNHNS and SASEGT. The CDR3 bases are TGTGCCAGCAGTGAGGAGACAGGGTGGGATCAGCCCCAGCATTTT. Its protein is CASSEETGWDQPQHF.

This clonotype has only one observation. The rearrangement links TRBV3-1 to TRBJ1-5; D remains unclear. V was clipped by 2 bases and J by 7 bases, with 12 bases between them. Germline-derived CDR1 and CDR2 are LGHDT and YNNKEL (reference sequence). This CDR3 is 14 amino acids long. As DNA, the CDR3 is TGTGCCAGCAGCCAACAGGTCTCGGGGCAGCCCCAGCATTTT. The encoded protein is CASSQQVSGQPQHF.

The rearrangement uses TRBV9 and TRBJ1-1; D is perhaps TRBD1 (5 bases). V dropped 1 base and J dropped 0 bases, with 10 bases sitting between them. The CDR3 spans 15 residues. Germline loops: CDR1 SGDLS, CDR2 YYNGEE. CDR3 sequence: CASSVRSGMNTEAFF. CDR3 nucleotides: TGTGCCAGCAGCGTAAGATCAGGGATGAACACTGAAGCTTTCTTT.

This sequence joins TRBV18 and TRBJ1-1; D gene uncertain. This CDR3 spans 13 amino acids. V was clipped by 11 bases and J by 3 bases, with 16 bases between them. The germline CDR1 and CDR2 sequences are KGHSH and LQKENI. The CDR3 nucleotides are TGTGCCGGAGCCCATGGAGGGCACACTGAAGCTTTCTTT. Protein: CAGAHGGHTEAFF.

The gene calls are TRBV20-1 and TRBJ2-7; D is undetermined. V dropped 2 bases and J dropped 1 base, with 9 bases sitting between them. The CDR3 covers 13 residues. The germline CDR1 and CDR2 sequences are DFQATT and SNEGSKA (reference sequence). As DNA, the CDR3 is TGCAGTGCTAGACACGAGAATTCCTACGAGCAGTACTTC. Translated, it gives CSARHENSYEQYF.

V usage is TRBV29-1 and J usage is TRBJ1-1; 8 bases are shared with TRBD1. Unmatched junction bases numbered 10, after V lost 6 bases and J lost 4 bases. CDR1 and CDR2 from the germline V gene are SQVTM and ANQGSEA. CDR3 length: 14 residues. The CDR3 region has the DNA TGCAGCGTACAGGGACAGGAGGGGATCACTGAAGCTTTCTTT. Translation: CSVQGQEGITEAFF. Full variable domain (remainder filled in from reference TRBV29-1 and TRBJ1-1): SAVISQKPSRDICQRGTSLTIQCQVDSQVTMMFWYRQQPGQSLTLIATANQGSEATYESGFVIDKFPISRPNLTFSTLTVSNMSPEDSSIYLCSVQGQEGITEAFFGQGTRLTVV.

The sample holds a few counts of this clonotype. The chain links TRBV5-1 to TRBJ1-1; TRBD1 is a possible D gene (5 bases). The V end lost 0 bases, the J end lost 1 base, and 10 bases lay between the germline ends. CDR3 length equals 15 residues. Germline V gene lookup returns CDR1 SGHRS and CDR2 YFSETQ. CDR3 in amino acids: CASSLAMGGNTEAFF. The CDR3 DNA reads as TGCGCCAGCAGCTTGGCTATGGGGGGGAACACTGAAGCTTTCTTT. Supplemented by reference TRBV5-1 and TRBJ1-1, the full variable domain reads KAGVTQTPRYLIKTRGQQVTLSCSPISGHRSVSWYQQTPGQGLQFLFEYFSETQRNKGNFPGRFSGRQFSNSRSEMNVSTLELGDSALYLCASSLAMGGNTEAFFGQGTRLTVV.

The rearrangement uses TRBV12-3 or TRBV12-4 and TRBJ1-5; the match to TRBD1 covers 7 bases. Germline trimming cut 5 bases from V and 6 bases from J; bases unmatched to any gene: 7. CDR3 size: 14 residues. CDR3 loop: CASSTGDSAQPQHF. The CDR3 DNA is TGTGCCAGCAGTACAGGGGATTCCGCTCAGCCCCAGCATTTT.

The rearrangement uses TRBV6-5 and TRBJ1-6; no clear D gene. Trimming left V 0 bases short and J 7 bases short, with 13 bases between. The V gene's germline CDR1 is MNHEY and CDR2 SVGAGI. The CDR3 has 16 residues. The CDR3 sequence is CASSYSFGWGNSPLHF. DNA of the CDR3: TGTGCCAGCAGTTACTCGTTTGGGTGGGGAAATTCACCCCTCCACTTT.

J is TRBJ1-3 and V is TRBV29-1; no clear D gene. Germline lookup yields CDR1 SQVTM and CDR2 ANQGSEA. Trimming pared 0 bases from V and 0 bases from J, leaving 9 bases between. The CDR3 runs 15 residues. The CDR3 DNA reads TGCAGCGTTGAAGAGGCGGGGAACTCTGGAAACACCATATATTTT. It encodes CSVEEAGNSGNTIYF.